This passage covers 25 T cell receptor beta chains from one sample sequenced in a study of T cells in women clearing cervical HPV infection. Profiling relied on immunoSEQ multiplex PCR, and the TCRdb table lists in-frame clones only, not all of them. The sample has about 21,000 clones, and its top ten clones hold about 9.1%. Source material: blood buffy coat. The source is a woman aged 18 to 75 with a cervical HPV16 infection that either progressed to CIN3+ or cleared (not recorded which).

Details on this clone: Read sequence stops 3 residues before the CDR3 end, and the germline J gene provides the missing end. This chain uses TRBV20-1 with TRBJ1-5; maybe TRBD1 (5 bases). The length of the CDR3 is 15 residues. Germline V gene sequence: CDR1 DFQATT, CDR2 SNEGSKA (reference sequence). Trimming stripped 0 bases from V and 5 bases from J, with 14 bases between. This chain's CDR3 is CSAREAGRWDQPQHF. The part of the CDR3 DNA that was read is TGCAGTGCTAGAGAGGCGGGGCGCTGGGATCAGCCC.

Notes on this clone: The CDR3 end is not reached by the read, which stops 3 residues before it; the germline J gene fills it in. The chain is built from TRBV4-1 and TRBJ1-2, with 10 bases lining up with TRBD1. This CDR3 is 15 amino acids long. Germline V gene sequence: CDR1 MGHRA, CDR2 YSYEKL. V shed 0 bases, J shed 7 bases, and the junction held 5 bases outside the gene matches. The DNA read from the CDR3 is TGCGCCAGCAGCCAAGACTGGGACAGGGGAAGTGGC. Its translation is CASSQDWDRGSG. The complete CDR3 reads CASSQDWDRGSGYTF.

Details on this clone: The read comes to an end 3 residues before the CDR3 does, leaving the germline J gene to fill in the end. This sequence joins TRBV7-8 and TRBJ1-2, with D maybe TRBD1 (5 bases). V lost 5 bases to trimming and J lost 3 bases, with 16 bases between them. Germline V gene data show CDR1 as SGHVS and CDR2 as FQNEAQ. The CDR3 covers 15 residues. This CDR3 reads CASSPVREGYYGYTF. Partial CDR3 DNA: TGTGCCAGCAGCCCCGTCCGGGAGGGGTACTATGGC. Full variable domain (outside the CDR3, taken from reference TRBV7-8 and TRBJ1-2): GAGVSQSPRYKVAKRGQDVALRCDPISGHVSLFWYQQALGQGPEFLTYFQNEAQLDKSGLPSDRFFAERPEGSVSTLKIQRTQQEDSAVYLCASSPVREGYYGYTFGSGTRLTVV.

On this clone: Coverage ceases 3 residues before the CDR3 finishes, and the germline J gene fills in the end. The rearrangement uses TRBV30 and TRBJ1-2; D unresolved. The CDR3 spans 13 residues. CDR1 GTSNPN and CDR2 SVGIG come from the germline V gene (reference sequence). V lost 4 bases and J 0 bases, leaving 9 bases between the germline ends. The DNA read from the CDR3 is TGTGCCTGGAAAACGGGGTCTAACTATGGC. It yields the protein CAWKTGSNYG. The CDR3 reads in full as CAWKTGSNYGYTF.

With respect to this clone: The read ends 3 residues shy of where the CDR3 ends; the end is completed using the germline J gene. The chain carries TRBV20-1 and TRBJ1-2, with D possibly TRBD1 on 5 matching bases. The CDR3 length is 17 residues. Trimming took 3 bases from V and 4 from J, leaving 24 bases between them. Germline V CDR1 and CDR2: DFQATT, SNEGSKA (reference sequence). The sequenced CDR3 bases are TGCAGTGCTAGTGTACTTGGAGCGACTCGACAGATCTATGGC. Translating gives CSASVLGATRQIYG. The full-length CDR3 reads as CSASVLGATRQIYGYTF.

Details on this clone: The CDR3 end is not reached by the read, which stops 3 residues before it; the germline J gene fills it in. The chain is built from TRBV13 and TRBJ2-3; no definite D call. The V gene's germline CDR1 is PRHDT and CDR2 FYEKMQ (reference sequence). This CDR3 spans 12 amino acids. V was pared by 0 bases and J by 5 bases, with 3 bases between. CDR3 bases read: TGTGCCAGCAGCTTAGGCAGAGATACG. Protein sequence: CASSLGRDT. The CDR3 in full is CASSLGRDTQYF.

Comments on this clone: The read ends 3 residues shy of where the CDR3 ends; the end is completed using the germline J gene. The rearrangement uses TRBV7-3 and TRBJ1-1; TRBD1 might be the D (5 bases). The germline gives CDR1 SGHTA, CDR2 FQGTGA. V was trimmed by 6 bases and J by 2 bases, leaving 10 bases between them. CDR3 size: 13 residues. CDR3 loop: CASREQANTEAFF. The DNA read from the CDR3 is TGTGCCAGCAGAGAACAGGCTAACACTGAA.

With respect to this clone: Coverage ceases 3 residues before the CDR3 finishes, and the germline J gene fills in the end. V is TRBV12-3 or TRBV12-4 and J is TRBJ2-5, with D perhaps TRBD1 or TRBD2 (6 bases each). The CDR3 length is 17 residues. Trimming stripped 0 bases from V and 3 bases from J, with 17 bases between. CDR3 loop: CASSLARGGKGEETQYF. CDR3 DNA (partial): TGTGCCAGCAGTTTAGCGCGTGGCGGGAAGGGGGAAGAGACC.

Turning to this clone: The read halts 3 residues ahead of the CDR3 end, with the missing end drawn from the germline J gene. The J gene is TRBJ2-7, the V gene TRBV6-2 or TRBV6-3, with 9 bases that match TRBD2. Trimming removed 6 bases from V and 4 bases from J; junction bases left unmatched: 10. In germline, CDR1 is MNHEY, CDR2 SVGEGT. This CDR3 has 15 residues. The DNA read from the CDR3 is TGTGCCAGCAGCCCGAAGCGGGGGGCCCGGTACGAG. This codes for CASSPKRGARYE. The CDR3 reads in full as CASSPKRGARYEQYF.

About this clone itself: The read finishes 3 residues shy of the CDR3 end, and the germline J gene is used to complete it. The V gene is TRBV18, the J gene TRBJ1-1, with D unclear. The CDR3 loop spans 15 amino acids. V was cut by 3 bases and J by 3 bases, with 14 bases left in between. Germline loops: CDR1 KGHSH, CDR2 LQKENI. Incomplete CDR3 DNA: TGTGCCAGCTCACCCACGCAACGGTTGGACACTGAA. It specifies CASSPTQRLDTE. The whole CDR3 sequence reads CASSPTQRLDTEAFF.

In the case of this clone: The missing CDR3 end, 3 residues past where the read stops, is filled in from the germline J gene. V and J are TRBV7-8 and TRBJ2-7, with D hard to call. The CDR3 is made up of 14 amino acids. V was shortened by 1 base and J by 0 bases, with 7 bases between the two germline ends. In germline, CDR1 is SGHVS, CDR2 FQNEAQ. The CDR3 is CASSLGRFSYEQYF. The sequenced CDR3 bases are TGTGCCAGCAGCTTAGGTCGGTTCTCCTACGAG. The full variable domain, in which reference TRBV7-8 and TRBJ2-7 provide the parts outside the CDR3, is GAGVSQSPRYKVAKRGQDVALRCDPISGHVSLFWYQQALGQGPEFLTYFQNEAQLDKSGLPSDRFFAERPEGSVSTLKIQRTQQEDSAVYLCASSLGRFSYEQYFGPGTRLTVT.

Concerning this clone itself: The CDR3 end lies 3 residues beyond the end of the read and is filled in from the germline J gene. This chain links TRBV9 with TRBJ2-1, with 7 bases identical to TRBD1. Germline trimming cut 2 bases from V and 6 bases from J; bases unmatched to any gene: 11. The length of the CDR3 is 16 residues. Germline V gene data show CDR1 as SGDLS and CDR2 as YYNGEE. CDR3 bases read: TGTGCCAGCAGCGTGAGGACAGGTGGGATCGGCAATGAG. Translation: CASSVRTGGIGNE. The CDR3, in full, reads CASSVRTGGIGNEQFF.

The CDR3 here is CASSFSAGELFF. The part of the CDR3 DNA that was read is TGTGCCAGTAGTTTTTCGGCCGGGGAG. The chain links TRBV19 to TRBJ2-2, with D uncertain. Read sequence stops 3 residues before the CDR3 end, and the germline J gene provides the missing end. V was pared by 5 bases and J by 6 bases, with 7 bases between. Germline loops: CDR1 LNHDA, CDR2 SQIVND (reference sequence). This CDR3 contains 12 residues.

Points on this clone: The read ends 3 residues early relative to the CDR3; the germline J gene fills the gap. The chain links TRBV19 to TRBJ1-2; D remains ambiguous. Germline values: CDR1 LNHDA, CDR2 SQIVND (reference sequence). V was cut by 10 bases and J by 3 bases, with 15 bases left in between. The CDR3 runs 13 residues. CDR3 protein: CATNSDTDYGYTF. The sequenced CDR3 bases are TGTGCCACCAACTCAGACACTGACTATGGC.

With respect to this clone: The CDR3 end falls 3 residues outside the read, so it is completed with the germline J gene. The chain joins TRBV7-9 to TRBJ2-4; D unclear. Trimming removed 1 base from V and 3 bases from J, with 7 bases in between. The CDR3 has 14 residues. Germline V gene lookup returns CDR1 SEHNR and CDR2 FQNEAQ (reference sequence). CDR3 DNA (partial): TGTGCCAGCAGCTTAGGGCTGTTCAAAAACATT. This translates into CASSLGLFKNI. The whole CDR3 protein is CASSLGLFKNIQYF. The full variable domain, with the rest looked up from reference TRBV7-9 and TRBJ2-4, is DTGVSQNPRHKITKRGQNVTFRCDPISEHNRLYWYRQTLGQGPEFLTYFQNEAQLEKSRLLSDRFSAERPKGSFSTLEIQRTEQGDSAMYLCASSLGLFKNIQYFGAGTRLSVL.

In regard to this clone: The read falls 3 residues short of the CDR3 end, and the missing part is taken from the germline J gene. The chain combines TRBV2 with TRBJ2-5; 7 bases fit TRBD2. The ends lost 5 bases at V and 2 bases at J; junction bases unmatched: 5. The germline CDR1 and CDR2 sequences are SNHLY and FYNNEI. The CDR3 has 14 residues. CDR3: CASSPSSGQETQYF. The DNA read from the CDR3 is TGTGCCAGCAGTCCTTCTAGCGGACAAGAGACC.

Of note for this clone: The read finishes 3 residues shy of the CDR3 end, and the germline J gene is used to complete it. This sequence joins TRBV11-3 and TRBJ2-2, with 7 positions matching TRBD1. CDR3 length equals 12 residues. Germline V gives CDR1 SGHNT, CDR2 YENEEA. Incomplete CDR3 DNA: TGTGCCAGCAGCTTAGAGACAGGGTGG. Encoded protein: CASSLETGW. The whole CDR3 sequence reads CASSLETGWLFF. Variable domain in full (rest from reference TRBV11-3 and TRBJ2-2): EAGVVQSPRYKIIEKKQPVAFWCNPISGHNTLYWYLQNLGQGPELLIRYENEEAVDDSQLPKDRFSAERLKGVDSTLKIQPAELGDSAVYLCASSLETGWLFFGEGSRLTVL.

Notes on this clone: The read terminates 3 residues ahead of where the CDR3 ends, so the germline J gene completes it. This rearrangement joins TRBV20-1 to TRBJ2-5; TRBD2 aligns across 12 bases. Germline CDR1 reads DFQATT; CDR2 reads SNEGSKA (reference sequence). The V gene end was trimmed by 3 bases and the J gene end by 5 bases; junction bases not matched to a gene: 7. The CDR3 contains 15 residues. The CDR3 is CSARRLAGGLETQYF. The CDR3 DNA, read in part, is TGCAGTGCTAGGAGGCTAGCGGGGGGGCTGGAGACC.

A note on this clone: The read comes to an end 3 residues before the CDR3 does, leaving the germline J gene to fill in the end. This chain joins TRBV30 and TRBJ1-6; possible D gene TRBD1, 6 bases. CDR1 GTSNPN and CDR2 SVGIG come from the germline V gene (reference sequence). The CDR3 consists of 13 residues. The V gene lost 4 bases and the J gene lost 8 bases, with 12 bases spanning the gap. The DNA read from the CDR3 is TGTGCCTGGAAGGGACAAGGAGATTCACCC. Its protein product is CAWKGQGDSP. The whole CDR3 reads CAWKGQGDSPLHF.

As for this clone: Read sequence stops 3 residues before the CDR3 end, and the germline J gene provides the missing end. The chain is built from TRBV5-1 and TRBJ1-6, with D perhaps TRBD1 (5 bases). CDR1 and CDR2 from the germline V gene are SGHRS and YFSETQ. The germline V and J ends were trimmed by 7 bases and 10 bases, with 27 bases remaining between them. The CDR3 sequence is 17 residues long. The chain's CDR3 is CASALSSEKGRGSPLHF. The sequenced CDR3 bases are TGCGCCAGCGCACTCTCGTCCGAAAAAGGGCGGGGGTCACCC.

Partial CDR3 DNA: TGTGCCAGCAGCGTGGGACACCAGACAGATACG. Its translation: CASSVGHQTDT. The full CDR3 protein is CASSVGHQTDTQYF. The chain combines TRBV11-2 with TRBJ2-3; possibly TRBD1 for D (6 bases). The read gets to within 3 residues of the CDR3 end, and the germline J gene fills in the rest. Germline assignment: CDR1 SGHAT and CDR2 FQNNGV. The CDR3 contains 14 residues. Trimming stripped 5 bases from V and 3 bases from J, with 12 bases between.

Notes on this clone: Coverage ceases 3 residues before the CDR3 finishes, and the germline J gene fills in the end. V gene TRBV2 combines with J gene TRBJ1-2; tentative D call: TRBD1 (6 bases). Trimming took 3 bases from V and 6 from J, leaving 14 bases between them. This CDR3 comprises 14 residues. Germline CDR1 SNHLY, CDR2 FYNNEI. The sequenced part of the CDR3 DNA is TGTGCCAGCAGTGAGGGGGCGGTCTTGGATGGC. Amino acid sequence: CASSEGAVLDG. The whole CDR3 sequence reads CASSEGAVLDGYTF.

To note about this clone: The read ends 3 residues before the CDR3 terminus; that terminus is restored from the germline J gene. The chain carries TRBV5-6 and TRBJ2-2; the match to TRBD1 covers 9 bases. The CDR3 covers 15 residues. The germline V gene has CDR1 SGHDT and CDR2 YYEEEE. The junction had 4 bases not matched to a gene; V was cut back by 2 bases and J by 5 bases. The part of the CDR3 DNA that was read is TGTGCCAGCAGCTTAGGGACAGGGCGAACCGGGGAG. This codes for CASSLGTGRTGE. The full CDR3 reads CASSLGTGRTGELFF.

On this clone: The read ends 3 residues before the CDR3 terminus; that terminus is restored from the germline J gene. This chain joins TRBV6-2 or TRBV6-3 and TRBJ2-5, with TRBD2 matching 10 bases. CDR3 length: 15 residues. Trimming cost V 2 bases and J 5 bases; bases outside gene matches: 5. CDR1 is MNHEY, CDR2 SVGEGT, per germline. The CDR3 DNA, read in part, is TGTGCCAGCAGTTACGAGTCTAGCGGGGGTGAGACC. Amino acids: CASSYESSGGET. The whole CDR3 protein reads CASSYESSGGETQYF.

As regards this clone: One junction end disagrees with the germline gene, perhaps due to a read error. The DNA ends 3 residues before the CDR3 does, and the rest of the CDR3 is filled in from the germline J gene. V usage is TRBV18 and J usage is TRBJ2-1, with D possibly TRBD1 on 5 matching bases. CDR1 and CDR2 from the germline V gene are KGHSH and LQKENI. The CDR3 has 13 amino acids. The CDR3 sequence: CASSPPSRGEQFF. Partial CDR3 DNA: TGTGCCAGCTCCCCACCGTCAAGGGGTGAG. Filled out from reference TRBV18 and TRBJ2-1, the complete variable domain reads NAGVMQNPRHLVRRRGQEARLRCSPMKGHSHVYWYRQLPEEGLKFMVYLQKENIIDESGMPKERFSAEFPKEGPSILRIQQVVRGDSAAYFCASSPPSRGEQFFGPGTRLTVL.